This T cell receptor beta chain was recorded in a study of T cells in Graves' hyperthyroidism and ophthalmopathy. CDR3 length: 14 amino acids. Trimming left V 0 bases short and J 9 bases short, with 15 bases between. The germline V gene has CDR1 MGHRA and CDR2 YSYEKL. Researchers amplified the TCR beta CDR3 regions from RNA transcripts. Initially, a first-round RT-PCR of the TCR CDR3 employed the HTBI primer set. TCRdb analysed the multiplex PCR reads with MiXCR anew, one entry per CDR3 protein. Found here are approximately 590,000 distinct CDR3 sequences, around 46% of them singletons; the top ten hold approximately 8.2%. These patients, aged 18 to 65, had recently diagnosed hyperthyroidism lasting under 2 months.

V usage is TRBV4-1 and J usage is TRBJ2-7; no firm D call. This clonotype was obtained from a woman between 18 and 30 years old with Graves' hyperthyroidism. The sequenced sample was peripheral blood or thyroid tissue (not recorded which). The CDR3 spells CASSQDVTYPGQYF. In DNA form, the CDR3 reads TGCGCCAGCAGCCAAGATGTGACTTATCCAGGGCAGTACTTC.